The 26 T cell receptor beta chains listed next were all sequenced from one sample in a study of OX40 agonist ivuxolimab in advanced cancers. The table came from immunoSEQ multiplex PCR; TCRdb's copy has only in-frame clones and leaves some out. This sample yields some 45,000 clones, of which around 88% are seen a single time; 15% belongs to the top ten. The sequencing here drew on CD4+ or CD8+ T cells sorted from blood, taken in a trial of the OX40 agonist ivuxolimab. The receptors were sampled from an adult with an advanced solid tumor such as melanoma, head and neck, liver or kidney cancer.

The chain carries TRBV6-5 and TRBJ1-2, with a possible D match to TRBD1 (6 bases). V lost 2 bases and J lost 3, with 16 bases in between. Per germline, CDR1 MNHEY and CDR2 SVGAGI. This CDR3 has 16 amino acids. Written as DNA, the CDR3 is TGTGCCAGCAGTTACAGTGGGGGGGCGAGGGACTATGGCTACACCTTC. It yields the protein CASSYSGGARDYGYTF.

The CDR3 is CASSSGYTEAFF. The CDR3 bases are TGCGCCAGCAGCTCAGGTTACACTGAAGCTTTCTTT. V and J are TRBV5-1 and TRBJ1-1; D is undetermined. CDR3 length: 12 residues. Trimming stripped 3 bases from V and 3 bases from J, with 6 bases between. Germline-derived CDR1 and CDR2 are SGHRS and YFSETQ.

The chain couples TRBV6-1 to TRBJ2-4; TRBD1 might be the D (6 bases). V dropped 1 base and J dropped 1 base, with 14 bases sitting between them. The CDR3 runs to 17 residues. Germline values: CDR1 MNHNS, CDR2 SASEGT. The CDR3, as DNA: TGTGCCAGCAGTGAAGGGGGGCGCAGGTTCGCCAAAAACATTCAGTACTTC. It codes for CASSEGGRRFAKNIQYF.

The chain has TRBV18 and TRBJ1-2, with a tentative D call TRBD1 (5 bases). The CDR3 spans 15 residues. V lost 0 bases to trimming and J lost 4 bases, with 12 bases between them. Germline CDR1 KGHSH, CDR2 LQKENI. DNA of the CDR3: TGTGCCAGCTCACCACCGGAGAGAGGGACCTATGGCTACACCTTC. This gives the protein CASSPPERGTYGYTF.

V gene TRBV19 combines with J gene TRBJ1-5; 10 nucleotides match TRBD1. After removal of 3 bases from V and 6 bases from J, the junction contained 2 bases not matched to a gene. CDR3 length: 14 amino acids. CDR1 is LNHDA, CDR2 SQIVND, per germline (reference sequence). CDR3 DNA sequence: TGTGCCAGTAGTATCGGACAGGGGGTTCAGCCCCAGCATTTT. Its protein product is CASSIGQGVQPQHF.

V gene TRBV6-6 combines with J gene TRBJ2-7; TRBD2 agrees at 8 bases. Germline-derived CDR1 and CDR2 are MNHNY and SVGAGI (reference sequence). With V trimmed by 6 bases and J by 4 bases, 8 bases remained unmatched. The CDR3 is made up of 14 amino acids. CDR3 sequence (DNA): TGTGCCAGCAGCGCGAGCGGGGGACCTTACGAGCAGTACGTC. It yields the protein CASSASGGPYEQYV.

This clone was observed a few times. The rearrangement joins TRBV28 to TRBJ2-7; 7 nucleotides line up with TRBD1. CDR3 length: 13 amino acids. CDR1 is MDHEN, CDR2 SYDVKM, per germline. With V trimmed by 4 bases and J by 3 bases, 3 bases remained unmatched. The CDR3 region is CASSSDRFYEQYF. In DNA, the CDR3 is TGTGCCAGCAGTTCGGACAGGTTCTACGAGCAGTACTTC.

The chain is built from TRBV27 and TRBJ2-2, with TRBD2 identical over 11 bases. J gave up 5 bases and V 5 bases, and 13 bases lay outside the gene matches. The CDR3 length is 18 residues. CDR1 is MNHEY and CDR2 is SMNVEV in the germline V gene (reference sequence). The CDR3 DNA reads TGTGCCAGCAGTCCGGGACTAGCGGACCTATCGTATACCGGGGAGCTGTTTTTT. Translation gives CASSPGLADLSYTGELFF.

DNA for the CDR3: TGTGCCAGCAGCTTCCCGCCCGGCACTAATGAAAAACTGTTTTTT. Its protein is CASSFPPGTNEKLFF. The rearrangement links TRBV7-9 to TRBJ1-4; D gene ambiguous. Per germline, CDR1 SEHNR and CDR2 FQNEAQ (reference sequence). The CDR3 contains 15 residues. V was pared by 3 bases and J by 2 bases, with 10 bases between. The full variable domain, completed using reference TRBV7-9 and TRBJ1-4, is DTGVSQNPRHKITKRGQNVTFRCDPISEHNRLYWYRQTLGQGPEFLTYFQNEAQLEKSRLLSDRFSAERPKGSFSTLEIQRTEQGDSAMYLCASSFPPGTNEKLFFGSGTQLSVL.

The V call is TRBV7-9, the J call TRBJ2-6; D is unclear. This CDR3 is built from 14 residues. V was clipped by 5 bases and J by 2 bases, with 7 bases between them. Germline values: CDR1 SEHNR, CDR2 FQNEAQ (reference sequence). The CDR3 loop reads CASSPVAGANVLTF. CDR3 nucleotides: TGTGCCAGCAGCCCCGTCGCTGGGGCCAACGTCCTGACTTTC.

This clone has a single count. The chain combines TRBV5-1 with TRBJ2-7, with D hard to call. Germline lookup yields CDR1 SGHRS and CDR2 YFSETQ. There are 14 residues in the CDR3. Trimming pared 0 bases from V and 2 bases from J, leaving 9 bases between. CDR3 in DNA: TGCGCCAGCAGCTTGGATGGAAAAGCCTACGAGCAGTACGTC. This encodes CASSLDGKAYEQYV.

The V and J genes are TRBV9 and TRBJ1-2; D remains unclear. Trimming cost V 0 bases and J 8 bases, with 11 bases left between them. This CDR3 is 13 amino acids long. Germline assignment: CDR1 SGDLS and CDR2 YYNGEE. CDR3 coding DNA: TGTGCCAGCAGCGTAGACCCGATCGGGGGCTACACCTTC. It is translated as CASSVDPIGGYTF.

The sample holds one count of this clone. The chain has TRBV6-6 and TRBJ1-1; D is unresolved. This CDR3 comprises 12 residues. The germline V gene encodes CDR1 MNHNY and CDR2 SVGAGI (reference sequence). The CDR3 region has the DNA TGTGCAGCCACGGCAGGCGGACGTGAAGCTTTCTTT. Translating gives CAATAGGREAFF.

This chain joins TRBV14 and TRBJ2-3, with D perhaps assigned TRBD1 or TRBD2 (6 bases each). The V end lost 2 bases, the J end lost 3 bases, and 12 bases lay between the germline ends. The V gene's germline CDR1 is SGHDN and CDR2 FVKESK. The CDR3 runs to 15 residues. This chain's CDR3 is CASSQRGQGTDTQYF. Here the CDR3 DNA reads TGTGCCAGCAGCCAACGGGGGCAGGGGACAGATACGCAGTATTTT.

V usage is TRBV19 and J usage is TRBJ1-5, with 8 bases lining up with TRBD1. Per the germline V gene, CDR1 is LNHDA and CDR2 is SQIVND (reference sequence). V was clipped by 3 bases and J by 0 bases; unmatched bases: 10. This CDR3 comprises 18 residues. The CDR3 bases are TGTGCCAGTAGTATTGGCCTCGACAGGGGCTATAGCAATCAGCCCCAGCATTTT. Amino acid sequence: CASSIGLDRGYSNQPQHF. Looking up the rest from reference TRBV19 and TRBJ1-5 gives the full variable domain: DGGITQSPKYLFRKEGQNVTLSCEQNLNHDAMYWYRQDPGQGLRLIYYSQIVNDFQKGDIAEGYSVSREKKESFPLTVTSAQKNPTAFYLCASSIGLDRGYSNQPQHFGDGTRLSIL.

This chain joins TRBV4-2 and TRBJ1-3, with D unresolved. The CDR3 extends over 16 amino acids. Germline values: CDR1 LGHNA, CDR2 YNFKEQ. The germline V and J ends were trimmed by 0 bases and 4 bases, with 13 bases remaining between them. CDR3 in amino acids: CASSQDFGLLGNTIYF. The CDR3 DNA follows: TGTGCCAGCAGCCAAGATTTCGGACTCCTAGGAAACACCATATATTTT.

The J gene is TRBJ2-1, the V gene TRBV7-9; D gene ambiguous. From germline, CDR1 is SEHNR and CDR2 FQNEAQ (reference sequence). The CDR3 has 13 residues. V gave up 5 bases and J gave up 9 bases, with 14 bases separating them. DNA for the CDR3: TGTGCCAGCAGCCTCAAGGGTTTACCTGAGCAGTTCTTC. Its translation is CASSLKGLPEQFF.

The chain links TRBV28 to TRBJ2-2; D uncertain. This CDR3 has 13 amino acids. Germline CDR1 reads MDHEN; CDR2 reads SYDVKM. Trimming left V 3 bases short and J 6 bases short, with 8 bases between. The CDR3 here is CASSFSWSGELFF. DNA of the CDR3: TGTGCCAGCAGTTTCAGTTGGTCCGGGGAGCTGTTTTTT.

The chain joins TRBV6-5 to TRBJ1-2; D remains ambiguous. Germline CDR1 reads MNHEY; CDR2 reads SVGAGI. Trimming removed 0 bases from V and 6 bases from J, with 11 bases in between. The CDR3 has 14 amino acids. The CDR3 sequence is CASSYSGGMDGYTF. CDR3 nucleotide sequence: TGTGCCAGCAGTTACTCGGGCGGAATGGATGGCTACACCTTC.

The genes are TRBV4-1 and TRBJ2-7; D unclear. The CDR3 extends over 16 amino acids. V lost 1 base, J lost 3 bases, and 16 bases lay in between. Germline CDR1 and CDR2: MGHRA and YSYEKL. The CDR3 sequence: CASSQVLSGFVYEQYV. In DNA form, the CDR3 reads TGCGCCAGCAGCCAAGTTTTAAGTGGTTTCGTCTACGAGCAGTACGTC.

This chain connects TRBV6-1 to TRBJ2-7; 8 bases are shared with TRBD2. J was trimmed by 3 bases and V by 7 bases; bases with no gene match: 5. This CDR3 region has 13 residues. Looked up from germline, CDR1 is MNHNS and CDR2 is SASEGT. CDR3 protein: CASTGTRIYEQYF. In DNA form, the CDR3 reads TGTGCCAGCACCGGGACTAGAATCTACGAGCAGTACTTC.

V and J are TRBV6-1 and TRBJ2-7; perhaps TRBD1 as D (6 bases). The CDR3 loop spans 14 amino acids. V dropped 5 bases and J dropped 3 bases, with 14 bases sitting between them. CDR1 and CDR2 from the germline V gene are MNHNS and SASEGT. The CDR3 spells CASSPQGFYYEQYF. The CDR3 region has the DNA TGTGCCAGCAGTCCACAGGGTTTTTACTACGAGCAGTACTTC.

V usage is TRBV7-2 and J usage is TRBJ2-2, with D maybe TRBD2 (7 bases). The CDR3 spans 16 residues. V was shortened by 5 bases and J by 5 bases, with 18 bases between the two germline ends. Germline CDR1 reads SGHTA; CDR2 reads FQGNSA. The CDR3 loop reads CASSQWLGGGTGELFF. As DNA, the CDR3 is TGTGCCAGCAGCCAGTGGTTGGGAGGGGGTACCGGGGAGCTGTTTTTT.

The chain links TRBV5-1 to TRBJ2-3; D is perhaps TRBD1 (6 bases). There are 14 residues in the CDR3. Germline loops: CDR1 SGHRS, CDR2 YFSETQ. V was trimmed by 1 base and J by 4 bases, leaving 10 bases between them. CDR3 loop: CASSLLDSPDTQYF. In DNA form, the CDR3 reads TGCGCCAGCAGCTTGTTGGACAGCCCAGATACGCAGTATTTT.

For the CDR3, the DNA is TGTGCCAGCAGCCCAAACCCAGGATCAATGAACACTGAAGCTTTCTTT. It encodes CASSPNPGSMNTEAFF. The gene calls are TRBV28 and TRBJ1-1; no firm D call. V was clipped by 6 bases and J by 0 bases, with 17 bases between them. The CDR3 loop spans 16 amino acids. Germline V gene data show CDR1 as MDHEN and CDR2 as SYDVKM.

The chain is built from TRBV7-2 and TRBJ2-7; 11 nucleotides line up with TRBD2. The CDR3 extends over 14 amino acids. Germline CDR1 SGHTA, CDR2 FQGNSA. The trim removed 4 bases at V and 4 bases at J, leaving 3 bases unmatched. The CDR3 DNA reads TGTGCCAGCAGCTGGGGACTAGCGGAGTACGAGCAGTACTTC. This codes for CASSWGLAEYEQYF. The full variable domain, rest sourced from reference TRBV7-2 and TRBJ2-7, is GAGVSQSPSNKVTEKGKDVELRCDPISGHTALYWYRQSLGQGLEFLIYFQGNSAPDKSGLPSDRFSAERTGGSVSTLTIQRTQQEDSAVYLCASSWGLAEYEQYFGPGTRLTVT.